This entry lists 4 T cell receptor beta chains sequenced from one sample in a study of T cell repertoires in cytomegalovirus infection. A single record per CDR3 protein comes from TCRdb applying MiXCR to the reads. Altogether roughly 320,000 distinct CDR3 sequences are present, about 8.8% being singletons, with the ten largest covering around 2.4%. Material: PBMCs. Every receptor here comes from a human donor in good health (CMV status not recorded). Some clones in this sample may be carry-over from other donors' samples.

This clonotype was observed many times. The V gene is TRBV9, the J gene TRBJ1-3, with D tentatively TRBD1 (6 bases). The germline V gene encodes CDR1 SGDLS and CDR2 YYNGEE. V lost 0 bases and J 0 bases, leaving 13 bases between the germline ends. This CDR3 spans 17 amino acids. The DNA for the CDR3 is TGTGCCAGCAGCGTAGCAGCGGCGGACAGCTCTGGAAACACCATATATTTT. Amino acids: CASSVAAADSSGNTIYF. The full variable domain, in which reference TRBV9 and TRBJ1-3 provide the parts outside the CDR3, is DSGVTQTPKHLITATGQRVTLRCSPRSGDLSVYWYQQSLDQGLQFLIQYYNGEERAKGNILERFSAQQFPDLHSELNLSSLELGDSALYFCASSVAAADSSGNTIYFGEGSWLTVV.

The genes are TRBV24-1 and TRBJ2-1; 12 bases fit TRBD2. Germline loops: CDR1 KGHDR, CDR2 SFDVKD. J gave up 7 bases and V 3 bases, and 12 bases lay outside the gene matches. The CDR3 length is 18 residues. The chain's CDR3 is CATSDPLVASGGGNEQFF. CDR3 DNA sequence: TGTGCCACCAGTGATCCGCTCGTGGCTAGCGGGGGGGGAAATGAGCAGTTCTTC.

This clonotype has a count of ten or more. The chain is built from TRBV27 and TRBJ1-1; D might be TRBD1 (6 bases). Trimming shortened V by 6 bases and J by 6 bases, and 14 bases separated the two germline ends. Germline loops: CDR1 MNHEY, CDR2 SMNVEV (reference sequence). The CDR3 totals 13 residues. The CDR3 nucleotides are TGTGCCAGCAGGCCGGGGGCAGGCGCTGAAGCTTTCTTT. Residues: CASRPGAGAEAFF.

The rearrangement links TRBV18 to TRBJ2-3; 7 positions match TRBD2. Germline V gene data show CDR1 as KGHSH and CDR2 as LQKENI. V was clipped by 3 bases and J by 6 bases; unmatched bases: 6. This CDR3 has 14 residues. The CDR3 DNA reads TGTGCCAGCTCACCGGGCGGGGGACCCGATACGCAGTATTTT. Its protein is CASSPGGGPDTQYF.